These 32 T cell receptor beta chains came from one sample sequenced in a study of T cell responses to AZD1222 COVID-19 vaccine. Profiled with immunoSEQ multiplex PCR; TCRdb holds only in-frame clones, not every one. This sample has 65,000 to 75,000 clones, with around three quarters found just once. Sample: peripheral blood, taken 28 days after the second AZD1222 dose. All receptors derive from an adult who received the AZD1222 COVID-19 vaccine.

This clone turned up a few times. The rearrangement uses TRBV5-8 and TRBJ1-2; TRBD1 is a possible D gene (5 bases). Per the germline V gene, CDR1 is SGHTS and CDR2 is YDEGEE. V was pared by 7 bases and J by 4 bases, with 14 bases between. The CDR3 has 13 residues. CDR3 nucleotides: TGTGCCAGCGCCCCGGGACCGAGCTATGGCTACACCTTC. Translation gives CASAPGPSYGYTF.

DNA of the CDR3: TGCGCCAGCAGCTTGGACGGGCTAGCGGGACACACCGGGGAGCTGTTTTTT. Its translation: CASSLDGLAGHTGELFF. V usage is TRBV5-1 and J usage is TRBJ2-2, with 9 bases fitting TRBD2. Germline V gene data show CDR1 as SGHRS and CDR2 as YFSETQ. The CDR3 spans 17 residues. V gave up 0 bases and J gave up 3 bases; unmatched junction bases: 6.

The V and J genes are TRBV7-2 and TRBJ2-2; D possibly corresponds to TRBD1 (6 bases). From germline, CDR1 is SGHTA and CDR2 FQGNSA. The CDR3 runs to 15 residues. Trimming pared 0 bases from V and 1 base from J, leaving 6 bases between. CDR3 DNA sequence: TGTGCCAGCAGCTTAGCGGACAGGAACACCGGGGAGCTGTTTTTT. Protein sequence: CASSLADRNTGELFF. Complete variable domain (other parts from reference TRBV7-2 and TRBJ2-2): GAGVSQSPSNKVTEKGKDVELRCDPISGHTALYWYRQSLGQGLEFLIYFQGNSAPDKSGLPSDRFSAERTGGSVSTLTIQRTQQEDSAVYLCASSLADRNTGELFFGEGSRLTVL.

This clone was recorded a few times. The J gene is TRBJ1-2, the V gene TRBV5-5; maybe TRBD1 (6 bases). The CDR3 loop spans 13 amino acids. V was pared by 4 bases and J by 6 bases, with 13 bases between. Per germline, CDR1 SGHKS and CDR2 YYEKEE (reference sequence). CDR3 nucleotides: TGTGCCAGCAGCCTGGCGGGGGGCGATGGCTACACCTTC. Encoded protein: CASSLAGGDGYTF.

CDR3 protein: CVTLPGSVTEAFF. CDR3 nucleotide sequence: TGTGTCACTCTCCCCGGGTCGGTCACTGAAGCTTTCTTT. The V call is TRBV2, the J call TRBJ1-1; D call uncertain. This CDR3 region has 13 residues. Germline V gives CDR1 SNHLY, CDR2 FYNNEI.

Comment on this clone: Other DNA sequences in the same sample also yield this CDR3. The genes are TRBV30 and TRBJ1-6; D unclear. There are 11 residues in the CDR3. The V end was cut by 3 bases, the J end by 9 bases, with 6 bases between. Germline V gives CDR1 GTSNPN, CDR2 SVGIG (reference sequence). The CDR3 is CAWSVGSPLHF. CDR3 bases: TGTGCCTGGAGCGTAGGTTCACCCCTCCACTTT. Variable domain in full (rest from reference TRBV30 and TRBJ1-6): SQTIHQWPATLVQPVGSPLSLECTVEGTSNPNLYWYRQAAGRGLQLLFYSVGIGQISSEVPQNLSASRPQDRQFILSSKKLLLSDSGFYLCAWSVGSPLHFGNGTRLTVT.

The genes are TRBV19 and TRBJ2-5; D is possibly TRBD1 or TRBD2 (6 bases each). Germline V gene lookup returns CDR1 LNHDA and CDR2 SQIVND (reference sequence). The germline V and J ends were trimmed by 2 bases and 3 bases, with 10 bases remaining between them. CDR3 length equals 14 residues. The CDR3 is CASSIMGGKETQYF. The CDR3 DNA sequence: TGTGCCAGTAGTATAATGGGGGGCAAAGAGACCCAGTACTTC.

V and J are TRBV6-2 or TRBV6-3 and TRBJ2-5; 7 bases fit TRBD2. CDR3 size: 14 residues. Germline V gives CDR1 MNHEY, CDR2 SVGEGT. The ends lost 0 bases at V and 8 bases at J; junction bases unmatched: 6. The CDR3 DNA follows: TGTGCCAGCAGTTACTCGGGGGGGATAGGTACCCAGTACTTC. Translation gives CASSYSGGIGTQYF.

V gene TRBV3-1 (or the pseudogene TRBV3-2) combines with J gene TRBJ2-7; D might be TRBD1 or TRBD2, each matching 6 bases. Germline loops: CDR1 LGHDT, CDR2 YNNKEL (reference sequence). The CDR3 is 14 residues long. With 8 bases removed from V and 4 bases from J, the gap between germline ends came to 18 bases. The CDR3 loop reads CASSPPGAGYEQYF. The CDR3 nucleotides read TGTGCCAGCTCGCCCCCGGGGGCGGGGTACGAGCAGTACTTC.

The chain joins TRBV6-5 to TRBJ1-2; perhaps TRBD1 as D (5 bases). The CDR3 runs to 13 residues. Trimming shortened V by 6 bases and J by 4 bases, and 12 bases separated the two germline ends. Looked up from germline, CDR1 is MNHEY and CDR2 is SVGAGI. Here the CDR3 reads CASSLGALYGYTF. The CDR3, as DNA: TGTGCCAGCAGCTTAGGGGCTCTCTATGGCTACACCTTC.

The chain has TRBV18 and TRBJ2-5; the D gene is possibly TRBD1 (6 bases). V was trimmed by 8 bases and J by 2 bases, leaving 12 bases between them. The V gene's germline CDR1 is KGHSH and CDR2 LQKENI. The CDR3 contains 13 residues. The CDR3 region has the DNA TGTGCCAGCACTACGACAGGTCAAGAGACCCAGTACTTC. This translates into CASTTTGQETQYF.

The rearrangement links TRBV27 to TRBJ1-2, with 7 nucleotides matching TRBD1. The length of the CDR3 is 14 residues. Germline CDR1 MNHEY, CDR2 SMNVEV (reference sequence). V lost 1 base, J lost 8 bases, and 7 bases stayed unmatched. The CDR3 reads CASSLWQGGEGYTF. The CDR3 nucleotides read TGTGCCAGCAGTTTATGGCAGGGGGGGGAGGGCTACACCTTC.

The rearrangement uses TRBV18 and TRBJ2-5; 7 nucleotides match TRBD1. V lost 3 bases and J lost 1; bases outside the gene matches: 2. The CDR3 consists of 14 residues. Germline loops: CDR1 KGHSH, CDR2 LQKENI. CDR3 amino acids: CASSPNRGQETQYF. Here the CDR3 DNA reads TGTGCCAGCTCACCCAACAGGGGCCAAGAGACCCAGTACTTC.

The rearrangement links TRBV7-2 to TRBJ2-7; D may match TRBD1 or TRBD2 (7 bases each). Germline lookup yields CDR1 SGHTA and CDR2 FQGNSA. This CDR3 region has 14 residues. V was shortened by 5 bases and J by 1 base, with 12 bases between the two germline ends. CDR3 bases: TGTGCCAGCAGCCAGCGGGACAGTTCCTACGAGCAGTACTTC. Its translation: CASSQRDSSYEQYF.

This rearrangement joins TRBV2 to TRBJ1-5; no firm D call. Germline V CDR1 and CDR2: SNHLY, FYNNEI. Trimming removed 3 bases at V and 5 bases at J, with 32 bases between. The CDR3 totals 21 residues. DNA of the CDR3: TGTGCCAGCAGTGATGAGGCGGACCCCACACCAACCACGTATGATGATCAGCCCCAGCATTTT. It is translated as CASSDEADPTPTTYDDQPQHF.

The rearrangement joins TRBV7-2 to TRBJ2-1; D gene unclear. V was pared by 1 base and J by 10 bases, with 11 bases between. The CDR3 loop spans 13 amino acids. Per the germline V gene, CDR1 is SGHTA and CDR2 is FQGNSA. The CDR3 loop reads CASSLDHGREQFF. The CDR3 region has the DNA TGTGCCAGCAGCTTAGACCATGGCCGGGAGCAGTTCTTC.

This chain connects TRBV3-1 (or the pseudogene TRBV3-2) to TRBJ2-1, with TRBD2 matching 7 bases. The germline V gene encodes CDR1 LGHDT and CDR2 YNNKEL (reference sequence). J lost 5 bases, V lost 2 bases, and 3 bases had no gene match. The length of the CDR3 is 14 residues. The CDR3 is CASSQLGGNNEQFF. The CDR3 DNA is TGTGCCAGCAGCCAACTCGGGGGGAACAATGAGCAGTTCTTC.

The rearrangement links TRBV5-5 to TRBJ1-1; no clear D. Germline V gene lookup returns CDR1 SGHKS and CDR2 YYEKEE (reference sequence). V shed 0 bases and J shed 1 base, with 10 bases lying between them. The CDR3 consists of 15 residues. The CDR3 sequence: CASSLAMTGNTEAFF. The CDR3 DNA reads as TGTGCCAGCAGCTTGGCAATGACGGGGAACACTGAAGCTTTCTTT. The variable domain in full, completed from reference TRBV5-5 and TRBJ1-1, reads DAGVTQSPTHLIKTRGQQVTLRCSPISGHKSVSWYQQVLGQGPQFIFQYYEKEERGRGNFPDRFSARQFPNYSSELNVNALLLGDSALYLCASSLAMTGNTEAFFGQGTRLTVV.

This clone was seen a single time. J is TRBJ1-2 and V is TRBV29-1; the D gene is possibly TRBD1 (5 bases). The length of the CDR3 is 12 residues. Trimming shortened V by 5 bases and J by 4 bases, and 11 bases separated the two germline ends. The V gene's germline CDR1 is SQVTM and CDR2 ANQGSEA. CDR3 amino acids: CSVYRDLYGYTF. CDR3 nucleotides: TGCAGCGTTTATCGGGACCTCTATGGCTACACCTTC.

This chain links TRBV5-1 with TRBJ2-5; 10 bases are shared with TRBD1. V lost 4 bases to trimming and J lost 5 bases; unmatched junction nucleotides: 5. In germline, CDR1 is SGHRS, CDR2 YFSETQ. The CDR3 consists of 14 residues. CDR3 protein: CASSLGQGMETQYF. CDR3 nucleotide sequence: TGCGCCAGCAGCCTGGGACAGGGGATGGAGACCCAGTACTTC.

V gene TRBV2 combines with J gene TRBJ2-3; D is uncertain. Trimming pared 2 bases from V and 5 bases from J, leaving 20 bases between. The CDR3 spans 17 residues. Germline V gene sequence: CDR1 SNHLY, CDR2 FYNNEI. The CDR3, as DNA: TGTGCCAGCAGTGAAATGACAATTACAATTTCAGGAGATACGCAGTATTTT. It translates to CASSEMTITISGDTQYF.

This clone came up once. The chain couples TRBV7-8 to TRBJ1-2, with TRBD1 matching 9 bases. The CDR3 has 15 amino acids. Germline assignment: CDR1 SGHVS and CDR2 FQNEAQ. Trimming cost V 5 bases and J 2 bases; bases outside gene matches: 6. Here the CDR3 reads CASSRTGGTNYGYTF. The CDR3 DNA sequence: TGTGCCAGCAGCAGAACAGGGGGCACGAACTATGGCTACACCTTC.

The chain couples TRBV2 to TRBJ1-5; possible D gene TRBD1, 5 bases. CDR3 size: 14 residues. Germline V gene sequence: CDR1 SNHLY, CDR2 FYNNEI. The V end was cut by 8 bases, the J end by 3 bases, with 14 bases between. CDR3: CASGLGTVNQPQHF. The CDR3 nucleotides are TGTGCCAGCGGGCTAGGGACGGTCAATCAGCCCCAGCATTTT.

V and J are TRBV28 and TRBJ1-2, with 7 bases that match TRBD1. J gave up 4 bases and V 6 bases, and 8 bases lay outside the gene matches. The CDR3 runs 14 residues. The germline V gene has CDR1 MDHEN and CDR2 SYDVKM. The CDR3 nucleotides read TGTGCCAGCAGAAGGACAGGTGGGAGCTATGGCTACACCTTC. This gives the protein CASRRTGGSYGYTF.

This clone was detected a few times. The chain couples TRBV28 to TRBJ2-1; D perhaps matches TRBD2 (6 bases). Germline assignment: CDR1 MDHEN and CDR2 SYDVKM. This CDR3 has 13 amino acids. V lost 5 bases and J 7 bases, leaving 12 bases between the germline ends. CDR3 region: CASSSGFPNEQFF. DNA of the CDR3: TGTGCCAGCAGTAGCGGGTTTCCTAATGAGCAGTTCTTC.

This clone was found a few times. The genes are TRBV11-2 and TRBJ2-7, with D uncertain. Germline V gene data show CDR1 as SGHAT and CDR2 as FQNNGV. Trimming left V 1 base short and J 4 bases short, with 8 bases between. The CDR3 is 13 amino acids. CDR3 sequence reads: CASSLAPEYEQYF. The CDR3, as DNA: TGTGCCAGCAGCTTAGCTCCGGAATACGAGCAGTACTTC.

V and J are TRBV2 and TRBJ2-7; D gene uncertain. The CDR3 extends over 11 amino acids. Deletions cut 2 bases from V and 5 bases from J, with 4 bases between. Germline assignment: CDR1 SNHLY and CDR2 FYNNEI. The CDR3 sequence is CASSEWDEQYF. The CDR3, as DNA: TGTGCCAGCAGTGAATGGGACGAGCAGTACTTC.

This clone was found once. The V and J genes are TRBV5-1 and TRBJ1-3; D is unresolved. The V end lost 0 bases, the J end lost 4 bases, and 14 bases lay between the germline ends. Germline CDR1 and CDR2: SGHRS and YFSETQ. This CDR3 spans 16 amino acids. CDR3 amino acids: CASSLEYSRYGNTIYF. The CDR3 DNA reads TGCGCCAGCAGCTTGGAGTACAGCCGATACGGAAACACCATATATTTT.

This clone was detected a few times. The chain combines TRBV28 with TRBJ1-2; D remains unclear. The CDR3 runs 13 residues. Germline lookup yields CDR1 MDHEN and CDR2 SYDVKM. V lost 8 bases, J lost 2 bases, and 12 bases lay in between. The CDR3 coding sequence is TGTGCCAGCGGTGCGGGGAGGAACTATGGCTACACCTTC. Its protein product is CASGAGRNYGYTF.

The gene calls are TRBV18 and TRBJ2-3; D not resolved. This CDR3 has 13 residues. Trimming pared 2 bases from V and 4 bases from J, leaving 7 bases between. Germline V lookup: CDR1 KGHSH, CDR2 LQKENI. The CDR3: CASSPNVADTQYF. The CDR3 DNA follows: TGTGCCAGCTCACCAAACGTCGCAGATACGCAGTATTTT.

The V call is TRBV3-1 (or the pseudogene TRBV3-2), the J call TRBJ1-4, with 8 bases lining up with TRBD1. Germline values: CDR1 LGHDT, CDR2 YNNKEL (reference sequence). This CDR3 contains 18 residues. The V segment lost 3 bases and the J segment 6 bases; nucleotides outside the gene matches: 15. The CDR3 bases are TGTGCCAGCAGCCAGCAGAGTCCCAGGGGGCTTAGCTATGAAAAACTGTTTTTT. The encoded protein is CASSQQSPRGLSYEKLFF.

CDR3 region: CASSQDLVEAFF. The CDR3 DNA reads as TGTGCCAGCAGCCAAGATCTCGTTGAAGCTTTCTTT. The V gene is TRBV4-2, the J gene TRBJ1-1, with D uncertain. Germline assignment: CDR1 LGHNA and CDR2 YNFKEQ. The CDR3 consists of 12 residues. Trimming removed 0 bases from V and 7 bases from J, with 6 bases in between.